These 3 T cell receptor beta chains originate from one sample sequenced in a study of blood T cell repertoires in COVID-19. The table came from immunoSEQ multiplex PCR; TCRdb's copy has only in-frame clones and leaves some out. The data show 180,000 or so clones, approximately 80% seen once. Source material: peripheral blood. All receptors come from a woman aged 40 to 50 with COVID-19, enrolled during active disease.

The chain uses TRBV7-9 and TRBJ2-5, with 11 nucleotides matching TRBD2. The CDR3 sequence is 15 residues long. V lost 5 bases and J lost 5; bases outside the gene matches: 7. Looked up from germline, CDR1 is SEHNR and CDR2 is FQNEAQ (reference sequence). The CDR3 sequence is CASSPSGGPRETQYF. The CDR3 DNA reads as TGTGCCAGCAGCCCTAGCGGGGGGCCACGGGAGACCCAGTACTTC.

This sequence joins TRBV5-1 and TRBJ2-7, with 7 bases identical to TRBD2. Germline-derived CDR1 and CDR2 are SGHRS and YFSETQ. The CDR3 spans 16 residues. The trim removed 1 base at V and 2 bases at J, leaving 9 bases unmatched. DNA for the CDR3: TGCGCCAGCAGCTTGACCGCGGGACTAATTGCCTACGAGCAGTACTTC. It encodes CASSLTAGLIAYEQYF.

This rearrangement joins TRBV6-5 to TRBJ1-2, with TRBD1 matching over 9 bases. The length of the CDR3 is 15 residues. Germline CDR1 reads MNHEY; CDR2 reads SVGAGI. V was pared by 6 bases and J by 4 bases, with 9 bases of the junction left unmatched. The CDR3 DNA follows: TGTGCCAGCAGGAGCCTGGGACAGGGAAGCTATGGCTACACCTTC. Its translation is CASRSLGQGSYGYTF.